This T cell receptor (beta chain) was found in a study of blood T cell repertoires in COVID-19. Study summary: Acute and convalescent COVID-19 specimens originated in the United States, Italy and Spain. Sample material is recorded as cDNA or gDNA derived from T cells, B-cell-depleted T cells, or PBMCs.

CDR3 length: 17 residues. The V gene's germline CDR1 is SGHAT and CDR2 FQNNGV. The trim removed 1 base at V and 4 bases at J, leaving 6 bases unmatched. Original handling: Cell counts per sample came from amplifying reference gene primers. Only in-frame clones appear in the TCRdb table, and some are missing; sequencing was by immunoSEQ multiplex PCR. The DNA gave D and trimming, while V, J and clone size come from that table. In the table there are 150,000 or so clones, approximately 91% of which are singletons. The chain has TRBV11-2 and TRBJ2-1; the match to TRBD2 covers 11 bases. Input material: peripheral blood. This TCR was recovered from a man aged 18-30 years with acute or convalescent COVID-19. The DNA for the CDR3 is TGTGCCAGCAGCTTAGGCCTAGCGGGAGGCAATTACAATGAGCAGTTCTTC. It encodes CASSLGLAGGNYNEQFF.